This T cell receptor beta chain was captured by sequencing in a study of T cell responses to AZD1222 COVID-19 vaccine. Notes on this clone: Its target is not known.

The table came from immunoSEQ multiplex PCR; TCRdb's copy has only in-frame clones and leaves some out. The sample consists of 120,000 to 150,000 clones, approximately 88% of them appearing once. Study-level points and caveats: Spike-specific TCR depth and breadth grew after two AZD1222 doses. Baseline seropositives among AZD1222 recipients totaled only six or seven.

The CDR3 is made up of 16 amino acids. Trimming cost V 0 bases and J 5 bases, with 11 bases left between them. The germline V gene encodes CDR1 LGHNA and CDR2 YSLEER. The chain links TRBV4-3 to TRBJ1-6; no firm D call. The sample in question was peripheral blood, obtained 28 days after the second dose of the MenACWY control vaccine. The TCR comes from an adult who received the MenACWY meningococcal vaccine as a control. This CDR3 is CASSQEAAPNNSPLHF. CDR3 bases: TGCGCCAGCAGCCAAGAAGCGGCCCCAAATAATTCACCCCTCCACTTT.